Following are 30 T cell receptor beta chains from one sample sequenced in a study of blood T cell repertoires in COVID-19. The repertoire was sequenced with immunoSEQ multiplex PCR; TCRdb's copy has only in-frame clones and lacks some. The sample lists about 14,000 clones; less than 80% were seen once. Sequenced input: peripheral blood. Receptors originate from a man in his 70s with acute or convalescent COVID-19.

This clone was observed once. This rearrangement joins TRBV7-2 to TRBJ2-7; possibly TRBD2 for D (5 bases). Germline V gives CDR1 SGHTA, CDR2 FQGNSA. There are 14 residues in the CDR3. V gave up 1 base and J gave up 6 bases, with 13 bases separating them. CDR3 loop: CASSLGRLASEQYF. CDR3 nucleotide sequence: TGTGCCAGCAGCTTAGGGCGGTTAGCGAGCGAGCAGTACTTC. Using reference TRBV7-2 and TRBJ2-7 for the parts outside the CDR3, the full variable domain is GAGVSQSPSNKVTEKGKDVELRCDPISGHTALYWYRQSLGQGLEFLIYFQGNSAPDKSGLPSDRFSAERTGGSVSTLTIQRTQQEDSAVYLCASSLGRLASEQYFGPGTRLTVT.

The chain employs TRBV18 and TRBJ1-1; the D gene is possibly TRBD1 (6 bases). Germline values: CDR1 KGHSH, CDR2 LQKENI. Trimming shortened V by 0 bases and J by 1 base, and 9 bases separated the two germline ends. The CDR3 covers 15 residues. CDR3 residues: CASSPPGGRNTEAFF. CDR3 nucleotide sequence: TGTGCCAGCTCACCACCGGGGGGGCGGAACACTGAAGCTTTCTTT.

The chain joins TRBV7-2 to TRBJ1-2, with TRBD1 matching 10 bases. This CDR3 is 14 amino acids long. V shed 5 bases, J shed 9 bases, and the junction held 9 bases outside the gene matches. Germline V gives CDR1 SGHTA, CDR2 FQGNSA. CDR3 sequence (DNA): TGTGCCAGCAGCCGCGGGGGGGGACAGGGGAGCTACACCTTC. Encoded protein: CASSRGGGQGSYTF.

The rearrangement joins TRBV9 to TRBJ2-6, with a tentative D call TRBD2 (5 bases). Deletions cut 0 bases from V and 1 base from J, with 20 bases between. This CDR3 is 20 amino acids long. The V gene's germline CDR1 is SGDLS and CDR2 YYNGEE. The CDR3, as DNA: TGTGCCAGCAGCGTAGCTTCGGCCCTCTCAGGCGGGTCTGGGGCCAACGTCCTGACTTTC. Protein sequence: CASSVASALSGGSGANVLTF.

The chain links TRBV6-2 or TRBV6-3 to TRBJ2-7, with D hard to call. Deletions cut 6 bases from V and 4 bases from J, with 10 bases between. The CDR3 is 12 amino acids. CDR1 MNHEY and CDR2 SVGEGT come from the germline V gene. The chain's CDR3 is CASSKVQYEQYF. The CDR3 bases are TGTGCCAGCAGCAAGGTACAGTACGAGCAGTACTTC.

The CDR3 is CASRMGLVVTGELFF. CDR3 bases: TGTGCCAGCCGGATGGGACTAGTGGTCACCGGGGAGCTGTTTTTT. The chain employs TRBV6-5 and TRBJ2-2; 8 positions match TRBD2. The germline V gene encodes CDR1 MNHEY and CDR2 SVGAGI. Trimming took 8 bases from V and 4 from J; bases not matched to a gene: 9. The CDR3 spans 15 residues.

The genes are TRBV23-1 and TRBJ1-4, with TRBD1 matching over 7 bases. TRBV23-1 is identified as an open reading frame with a role that is uncertain. The CDR3 sequence is 16 residues long. The trim removed 0 bases at V and 0 bases at J, leaving 1 base unmatched. CDR3 region: CASSQSQGATNEKLFF. DNA of the CDR3: TGCGCCAGCAGTCAATCGCAGGGGGCAACTAATGAAAAACTGTTTTTT.

The chain combines TRBV18 with TRBJ2-7; TRBD1 is a possible D gene (7 bases). Trimming took 6 bases from V and 4 from J, leaving 16 bases between them. This CDR3 is built from 14 residues. In germline, CDR1 is KGHSH, CDR2 LQKENI. DNA for the CDR3: TGTGCCAGCTCTCGGGAGACAGGGCGATACGAGCAGTACTTC. It specifies CASSRETGRYEQYF.

V and J are TRBV28 and TRBJ2-1; D gene uncertain. Germline CDR1 and CDR2: MDHEN and SYDVKM. The germline V and J ends were trimmed by 8 bases and 6 bases, with 11 bases remaining between them. The CDR3 is made up of 12 amino acids. CDR3 residues: CASLFPPNEQFF. The DNA for the CDR3 is TGTGCCAGCCTCTTCCCCCCCAATGAGCAGTTCTTC.

The V and J genes are TRBV14 and TRBJ2-3; tentative D call: TRBD1 (6 bases). The CDR3 spans 16 residues. The ends were cut back, 4 bases at V and 2 bases at J, with 16 bases in the middle. Germline V CDR1 and CDR2: SGHDN, FVKESK. Written as DNA, the CDR3 is TGTGCCAGCAGCCTAGCCACAGGGTTTGCCACAGATACGCAGTATTTT. Protein: CASSLATGFATDTQYF.

V is TRBV7-9 and J is TRBJ2-2; D remains ambiguous. This CDR3 spans 13 amino acids. The V end was cut by 5 bases, the J end by 6 bases, with 10 bases between. The germline gives CDR1 SEHNR, CDR2 FQNEAQ (reference sequence). The CDR3: CASSKPGAGELFF. The DNA of the CDR3 is TGTGCCAGCAGCAAGCCCGGAGCCGGGGAGCTGTTTTTT. The variable domain in full, completed from reference TRBV7-9 and TRBJ2-2, reads DTGVSQNPRHKITKRGQNVTFRCDPISEHNRLYWYRQTLGQGPEFLTYFQNEAQLEKSRLLSDRFSAERPKGSFSTLEIQRTEQGDSAMYLCASSKPGAGELFFGEGSRLTVL.

The chain joins TRBV14 to TRBJ1-2, with TRBD1 matching 11 bases. Germline CDR1 and CDR2: SGHDN and FVKESK. This CDR3 spans 15 amino acids. The trim removed 1 base at V and 5 bases at J, leaving 3 bases unmatched. This chain's CDR3 is CASSQAGTGGYGYTF. As DNA, the CDR3 is TGTGCCAGCAGCCAAGCCGGGACAGGGGGGTATGGCTACACCTTC.

CDR3 region: CASSIGGQGYEQYF. CDR3 in DNA: TGTGCCAGTAGTATAGGGGGACAGGGCTACGAGCAGTACTTC. V is TRBV19 and J is TRBJ2-7, with 9 bases matching TRBD1. Germline lookup yields CDR1 LNHDA and CDR2 SQIVND (reference sequence). Germline trimming cut 1 base from V and 3 bases from J; bases unmatched to any gene: 1. This CDR3 region has 14 residues.

The V and J genes are TRBV6-2 or TRBV6-3 and TRBJ2-6; D not certain. The CDR3 contains 14 residues. With 5 bases removed from V and 0 bases from J, the gap between germline ends came to 5 bases. Germline V gives CDR1 MNHEY, CDR2 SVGEGT. The CDR3 here is CASSHSSGANVLTF. In DNA, the CDR3 is TGTGCCAGCAGTCATTCCTCTGGGGCCAACGTCCTGACTTTC.

This clone has a handful of counts. The rearrangement links TRBV7-2 to TRBJ1-2; 11 bases are a match to TRBD1. V trimming: 4 bases; J trimming: 5 bases; junction bases outside the gene matches: 6. The CDR3 has 15 residues. Germline V lookup: CDR1 SGHTA, CDR2 FQGNSA. The CDR3 sequence: CASSSRTGGLYGYTF. CDR3 nucleotides: TGTGCCAGCAGCTCCCGGACAGGGGGCCTATATGGCTACACCTTC.

This clone has more than one count but fewer than ten. CDR3 nucleotides: TGTGCCTGGAGGGCGACAGGGACTAATGAAAAACTGTTTTTT. This sequence encodes CAWRATGTNEKLFF. The J gene is TRBJ1-4, the V gene TRBV30; 7 nucleotides align to TRBD1. The CDR3 has 14 residues. Germline CDR1 reads GTSNPN; CDR2 reads SVGIG (reference sequence). The junction had 3 bases not matched to a gene; V was cut back by 3 bases and J by 2 bases. The full variable domain, rest sourced from reference TRBV30 and TRBJ1-4, is SQTIHQWPATLVQPVGSPLSLECTVEGTSNPNLYWYRQAAGRGLQLLFYSVGIGQISSEVPQNLSASRPQDRQFILSSKKLLLSDSGFYLCAWRATGTNEKLFFGSGTQLSVL.

This chain uses TRBV11-2 with TRBJ2-2, with D tentatively TRBD1 (6 bases). The ends were cut back, 3 bases at V and 7 bases at J, with 9 bases in the middle. Per the germline V gene, CDR1 is SGHAT and CDR2 is FQNNGV. The CDR3 spans 13 residues. The CDR3 nucleotides are TGTGCCAGCAGCTTCAGGGGTGGCGGGGAGCTGTTTTTT. Its translation is CASSFRGGGELFF.

The genes are TRBV19 and TRBJ2-1; 7 bases are a match to TRBD2. The CDR3 is 14 residues long. Germline CDR1 reads LNHDA; CDR2 reads SQIVND (reference sequence). Trimming removed 6 bases from V and 4 bases from J; junction bases left unmatched: 6. Here the CDR3 reads CASRGGGSYNEQFF. The DNA of the CDR3 is TGTGCCAGTAGGGGCGGCGGGAGTTACAATGAGCAGTTCTTC.

This clone has a handful of counts. The V gene is TRBV19, the J gene TRBJ1-4, with D perhaps matching TRBD1 (6 bases). The CDR3 totals 15 residues. V lost 4 bases to trimming and J lost 4 bases, with 13 bases between them. Germline values: CDR1 LNHDA, CDR2 SQIVND (reference sequence). CDR3 residues: CASSTGAQVNEKLFF. The CDR3, as DNA: TGTGCCAGTAGTACAGGGGCGCAGGTTAATGAAAAACTGTTTTTT.

Only one count was recorded for this clone. The rearrangement joins TRBV4-3 to TRBJ2-3, with 8 bases that match TRBD1. CDR3 size: 13 residues. Germline V CDR1 and CDR2: LGHNA, YSLEER. Trimming removed 10 bases from V and 3 bases from J; junction bases left unmatched: 6. The CDR3 loop reads CATARGLTDTQYF. Here the CDR3 DNA reads TGCGCCACCGCCAGGGGGCTTACAGATACGCAGTATTTT.

The chain employs TRBV7-9 and TRBJ2-1, with 8 bases identical to TRBD2. V was clipped by 4 bases and J by 1 base; unmatched bases: 15. The germline gives CDR1 SEHNR, CDR2 FQNEAQ (reference sequence). This CDR3 is built from 19 residues. CDR3 bases: TGTGCCAGCAGCTCGGGGGGGATAGCGGGCCGTTTTTCCTACAATGAGCAGTTCTTC. Its protein is CASSSGGIAGRFSYNEQFF.

This clone was observed a handful of times. This chain connects TRBV4-1 to TRBJ1-4, with TRBD1 matching over 11 bases. The trim removed 5 bases at V and 3 bases at J, leaving 2 bases unmatched. The CDR3 is 15 residues long. The V gene's germline CDR1 is MGHRA and CDR2 YSYEKL. The CDR3, as DNA: TGCGCCAGCAGCGGACAGGGGGCAGCTAATGAAAAACTGTTTTTT. As protein: CASSGQGAANEKLFF.

The V and J genes are TRBV3-1 (or the pseudogene TRBV3-2) and TRBJ2-3; TRBD2 aligns across 8 bases. The CDR3 has 17 residues. V lost 1 base, J lost 4 bases, and 10 bases stayed unmatched. Germline loops: CDR1 LGHDT, CDR2 YNNKEL (reference sequence). This chain's CDR3 is CASSQVGSGGGPDTQYF. CDR3 nucleotide sequence: TGTGCCAGCAGCCAAGTAGGAAGCGGGGGAGGCCCAGATACGCAGTATTTT.

This clone is deemed medium-sized. This sequence joins TRBV29-1 and TRBJ1-2; D is uncertain. With 0 bases removed from V and 7 bases from J, the gap between germline ends came to 3 bases. CDR1 is SQVTM and CDR2 is ANQGSEA in the germline V gene. CDR3 length: 10 amino acids. The CDR3 DNA reads TGCAGCGTTGAAGATCGTGGCTACACCTTC. Its protein is CSVEDRGYTF. The full variable domain, its missing parts supplied by reference TRBV29-1 and TRBJ1-2, is SAVISQKPSRDICQRGTSLTIQCQVDSQVTMMFWYRQQPGQSLTLIATANQGSEATYESGFVIDKFPISRPNLTFSTLTVSNMSPEDSSIYLCSVEDRGYTFGSGTRLTVV.

This chain uses TRBV3-1 (or the pseudogene TRBV3-2) with TRBJ2-2, with D maybe TRBD2 (5 bases). Per germline, CDR1 LGHDT and CDR2 YNNKEL (reference sequence). V lost 0 bases, J lost 3 bases, and 14 bases lay in between. The CDR3 length is 17 residues. The DNA of the CDR3 is TGTGCCAGCAGCCAAGATCGGGGAAGTCGGGACACCGGGGAGCTGTTTTTT. This encodes CASSQDRGSRDTGELFF.

The CDR3 bases are TGTGCCAGCAGTCCGATAGGGACATCTAAGGAGCAGTACTTC. Translated, it gives CASSPIGTSKEQYF. This chain links TRBV2 with TRBJ2-7; D is perhaps TRBD1 (6 bases). The CDR3 has 14 residues. The ends were cut back, 5 bases at V and 7 bases at J, with 18 bases in the middle. Germline lookup yields CDR1 SNHLY and CDR2 FYNNEI.

This clone came up once. The chain recombines TRBV9 with TRBJ1-6, with a weak D call TRBD1 (6 bases). With 0 bases removed from V and 8 bases from J, the gap between germline ends came to 9 bases. The CDR3 has 14 amino acids. Germline-derived CDR1 and CDR2 are SGDLS and YYNGEE. In nucleotides, the CDR3 is TGTGCCAGCAGCGTAGGGTCAGGGGATTCACCCCTCCACTTT. It encodes CASSVGSGDSPLHF.

The rearrangement uses TRBV4-3 and TRBJ1-6; D is perhaps TRBD1 (5 bases). This CDR3 contains 16 residues. Germline V gene data show CDR1 as LGHNA and CDR2 as YSLEER. V was shortened by 0 bases and J by 7 bases, with 13 bases between the two germline ends. The DNA of the CDR3 is TGCGCCAGCAGCCAAGATTGGGGCAGCGTCAATTCACCCCTCCACTTT. Amino acids: CASSQDWGSVNSPLHF.

The genes are TRBV19 and TRBJ1-6, with 10 nucleotides matching TRBD1. The CDR3 runs 15 residues. V was pared by 3 bases and J by 10 bases, with 6 bases of the junction left unmatched. Germline assignment: CDR1 LNHDA and CDR2 SQIVND (reference sequence). This CDR3 reads CASSIGGTGESPLHF. CDR3 sequence (DNA): TGTGCCAGTAGTATTGGGGGGACAGGGGAATCACCCCTCCACTTT.

This chain uses TRBV14 with TRBJ1-1, with no clear D. The V end lost 3 bases, the J end lost 1 base, and 9 bases lay between the germline ends. The CDR3 length is 14 residues. From germline, CDR1 is SGHDN and CDR2 FVKESK. CDR3 amino acids: CASSQWAGNTEAFF. CDR3 DNA: TGTGCCAGCAGCCAGTGGGCTGGGAACACTGAAGCTTTCTTT.